This T cell receptor (beta chain) was retrieved from a study of blood T cells in healthy people across ages (dated by TCRdb to between 2014 and 2017). Looking at the study overall: Template switching captured roughly one uniquely barcoded TCR beta cDNA molecule per two T cells in model experiments. To track age-related changes in TCR beta repertoire diversity, the study relied on deep sequencing normalized with unique cDNA molecular identifiers. Four age groups were formed from the donors: young (average approximately 15 years), middle-aged (more than 35), aged (about 62) and long-lived (more than 75). Using the same blood draw, the study looked at two additional independent replicas of 1 million unique cDNA reads for two donors, one aged 18 to 30 and the other aged 80 or older.

For this clonotype: What this receptor recognizes is not known. Its ends do not fully match the called genes, so a read error is possible.

The method behind the library was 5' RACE. The instrument was an Illumina HiSeq 2500. A second PCR of roughly 6 to 11 cycles was performed with a sample-barcoded 5' primer and a J-beta primer mix. Each TCR beta cDNA molecule received a unique molecular identifier from a template-switch 5' adaptor carrying 12 random nucleotides. Each sample yielded at least 2.5 million CDR3-containing paired-end reads. First-strand cDNA was synthesized from all RNA with the Mint cDNA synthesis kit, primed by a TRBC-specific oligonucleotide. After uracil-DNA glycosylase treatment, a first 18-cycle PCR used universal primers M1SS and BC2_uni_R on all cDNA. Per the original workflow: For normalization, 1 million high-quality reads, each with a distinct molecular identifier, were randomly selected from each sample. Reads sharing molecular identifiers were discarded rather than binned into consensus sequences. MiTCR, run with a Q25 quality threshold and the strictest error-elimination algorithm, handled CDR3 identification, clonotype clustering and error correction. A nonparametric unseen species model with Euler transformation was used to estimate a lower bound on total TCR beta diversity. TCRdb cleaned the public reads at Q25 with fastp, built clones with MiXCR and kept in-frame beta chains. Duplicate CDR3 protein sequences are folded into a single record with the most common DNA and genes. What appears here as the V and J calls and clone size reflects TCRdb's work, not the paper's. This sample is represented by 800,000 or so distinct CDR3 sequences; roughly 25% of them were singletons. The top ten clonotypes cover roughly 3.5% of the sample.

The CDR3 spans 19 residues, from the cysteine through the phenylalanine. Here the CDR3 DNA is all that survives: 57 bases in frame from base 1. The germline V gene encodes CDR1 LGHNA and CDR2 YNFKEQ. Systemically healthy Caucasian individuals from Russia, 35 to 50 in total and aged 6 to 90 years, were included as donors. About 10 milliliters of peripheral blood were collected from each donor into EDTA-treated Vacutainer tubes. Ficoll-Paque density-gradient centrifugation was used to isolate PBMCs, with at least 6.5 million per sample. Trizol reagent was used to extract total RNA from the PBMCs, yielding at least 5.5 micrograms per sample. For every donor, flow cytometry on a PBMC aliquot measured the percentage of naive CD45RAhigh/CD27high T cells. Here is what the overall study found, with its caveats: Conclusive comparison of naive and antigen-experienced compartments was prevented by the profiling of bulk unsorted PBMCs. There was a strong correlation between observed TCR beta diversity and the percentage of naive T cells measured by flow cytometry. As age increased, observed TCR beta diversity per million T cells dropped in a roughly linear way, and a significant reduction was already evident by age 40. Compared with the aged group, the long-lived group had more naive CD4+ T cells, fewer expanded clones and increased TCR diversity, a pattern suggesting age selection. Because the CMV infection status of the donors was unknown, age-related changes in expanded clonotypes may potentially have been confounded. Estimates of total diversity from one million sequenced T cells were regarded as lower bounds and underestimates.

This sample also belongs to another study, concerning T cells of mothers and their children. The second study also describes: Donors were nine systemically healthy Caucasian individuals: three mothers and their six children. cDNA synthesis used all of the extracted RNA, with about 1.5 ug of RNA in each 15 ul reaction. In the second PCR, the M1S primer added sample barcodes and 2-4 random nucleotides. Over 9.5 million TCR beta CDR3 reads were obtained for each mother, and 2.5 million to 3.5 million reads were obtained for each child. In both related and unrelated pairs, thymic selection shapes the output of TCR recombination in a similar way, with inherited differences having only a minor effect. Related mother-child pairs always showed normalized repertoire overlap that was slightly higher than in unrelated mother-child pairs, though the difference was never significant. No persistent microchimeric T cell clones were detected, at a sensitivity of around 97 clones per million clonotypes. The study used deep NGS to compare TCR beta repertoires of mothers and children, seeking features distinguishing related mother-child pairs from unrelated individuals. On average, the children were 11 +/- 4 years old, while the mothers were around 42 +/- 4 years old. Libraries were sequenced on Illumina HiSeq 2000 with 100+100 nt paired-end reads after adapter ligation with NEBNext reagents. To prevent cross-contamination, the mother and child libraries were prepared a month apart and were sequenced in separate runs. For each donor, somewhere between about 500,000 and 2,000,000 distinct TCR beta clonotypes were identified. Naive TCR beta clonotypes were estimated from low-frequency clonotypes matched to each donor's FACS-determined naive share, without sorting.

The receptor was derived from a boy younger than 18 in good health. Input material: blood. This sequence uses TRBV4-2 and TRBJ2-5; TRBD2 agrees with 14 junctional bases. This receptor has the CDR3 CACSQGTSGSEIRRETQYF. The nucleotide sequence is given as TGTGCCTGCAGCCAAGGGACTAGCGGGAGCGAAATACGGCGGGAGACCCAGTACTTC.